The 30 T cell receptor beta chains in this list originate from one sample, sequenced in a study of response to subunit inactivated influenza vaccine. In TCRdb, the RT-PCR reads were re-called with MiXCR into one record per CDR3 protein. The table lists some 500,000 distinct CDR3 sequences, less than 30% of them singletons, with 1.5% to 2% in the top ten. The source was CD4+ T cells sorted from PBMCs, collected 5 days after vaccination. These TCRs come from a man aged 50 to 60 who received an inactivated influenza vaccine.

V and J are TRBV7-2 and TRBJ2-7; TRBD2 agrees at 11 bases. The V and J ends lost 5 bases and 6 bases, in that order; junction bases with no gene match: 9. Per the germline V gene, CDR1 is SGHTA and CDR2 is FQGNSA. CDR3 length equals 15 residues. CDR3 bases: TGTGCCAGCAGCCCCAGGACTAGCGGGCCTGGCGAGCAGTACTTC. It yields the protein CASSPRTSGPGEQYF.

In this sample, this clonotype turned up a few times. V usage is TRBV20-1 and J usage is TRBJ2-1, with 9 nucleotides matching TRBD2. V lost 6 bases to trimming and J lost 5 bases; unmatched junction nucleotides: 8. The CDR3 is 14 residues long. Germline CDR1 reads DFQATT; CDR2 reads SNEGSKA (reference sequence). CDR3 sequence (DNA): TGCAGTGCGTGGGCTAGCGGGAAAAACAATGAGCAGTTCTTC. It yields the protein CSAWASGKNNEQFF.

The rearrangement uses TRBV27 and TRBJ2-2; TRBD2 is a possible D gene (8 bases). This CDR3 region has 19 residues. From germline, CDR1 is MNHEY and CDR2 SMNVEV (reference sequence). The germline V and J ends were trimmed by 5 bases and 5 bases, with 27 bases remaining between them. The CDR3: CASSPRRQGLAGLTGELFF. CDR3 nucleotides: TGTGCCAGCAGTCCCCGGCGACAGGGTTTAGCGGGGTTGACCGGGGAGCTGTTTTTT.

This clonotype has at least ten counts. The gene calls are TRBV7-2 and TRBJ2-7; the D gene is possibly TRBD1 (6 bases). Trimming took 5 bases from V and 5 from J, leaving 16 bases between them. From germline, CDR1 is SGHTA and CDR2 FQGNSA. The CDR3 is 14 amino acids. CDR3 sequence (DNA): TGTGCCAGCAGCACCGCCTTACAGGGAAACGAGCAGTACTTC. This encodes CASSTALQGNEQYF.

This clonotype has just a few counts. V is TRBV5-1 and J is TRBJ1-1; D is possibly TRBD1 (5 bases). Germline V lookup: CDR1 SGHRS, CDR2 YFSETQ. The CDR3 is made up of 15 amino acids. Trimming took 0 bases from V and 5 from J, leaving 14 bases between them. Written as DNA, the CDR3 is TGCGCCAGCAGCTTGGGGGGCGCGGGGTGGACTGAAGCTTTCTTT. Translation: CASSLGGAGWTEAFF.

The V gene is TRBV5-1, the J gene TRBJ1-2, with a tentative D call TRBD1 (6 bases). In germline, CDR1 is SGHRS, CDR2 YFSETQ. V lost 0 bases and J 12 bases, leaving 18 bases between the germline ends. The CDR3 is 14 residues long. The CDR3 reads CASSLATMAGVHTF. DNA for the CDR3: TGCGCCAGCAGCTTGGCCACTATGGCAGGGGTGCACACCTTC.

This clonotype has a handful of counts. This sequence joins TRBV20-1 and TRBJ1-2; 7 nucleotides agree with TRBD1. Looked up from germline, CDR1 is DFQATT and CDR2 is SNEGSKA (reference sequence). The ends lost 0 bases at V and 4 bases at J; junction bases unmatched: 5. The CDR3 length is 14 residues. CDR3 amino acids: CSARDTGAIYGYTF. The DNA of the CDR3 is TGCAGTGCTAGAGATACAGGGGCTATCTATGGCTACACCTTC.

The CDR3 coding sequence is TGTGCCAGCAGTTTTACTAGCGGGGGGGAGCAGTTCTTC. It codes for CASSFTSGGEQFF. This chain joins TRBV12-3 or TRBV12-4 and TRBJ2-1; 12 positions agree with TRBD2. The trim removed 3 bases at V and 10 bases at J, leaving 1 base unmatched. This CDR3 has 13 residues.

V usage is TRBV4-3 and J usage is TRBJ2-7, with D possibly being TRBD1 (5 bases). Trimming removed 7 bases at V and 1 base at J, with 29 bases between. The CDR3 has 19 amino acids. Germline V lookup: CDR1 LGHNA, CDR2 YSLEER. The CDR3, as DNA: TGCGCCAGCACCGTTGTCTTTAGTCCCCAGGGCACCCAATCCTACGAGCAGTACTTC. It encodes CASTVVFSPQGTQSYEQYF.

The chain combines TRBV10-3 with TRBJ2-1; 8 positions agree with TRBD2. V was pared by 3 bases and J by 3 bases, with 4 bases of the junction left unmatched. The CDR3 extends over 15 amino acids. CDR1 is ENHRY, CDR2 SYGVKD, per germline. CDR3 protein: CAISDQLADYNEQFF. The CDR3 DNA reads TGTGCCATCAGTGACCAACTAGCGGACTACAATGAGCAGTTCTTC.

The V and J genes are TRBV4-3 and TRBJ2-5; tentative D call: TRBD2 (5 bases). V was cut by 0 bases and J by 0 bases, with 11 bases left in between. Germline-derived CDR1 and CDR2 are LGHNA and YSLEER. The CDR3 is made up of 16 amino acids. Here the CDR3 DNA reads TGCGCCAGCAGCCAAGATCTAGCAGAGTACCAAGAGACCCAGTACTTC. Translating gives CASSQDLAEYQETQYF.

The gene calls are TRBV28 and TRBJ2-7; the match to TRBD1 covers 9 bases. Germline V lookup: CDR1 MDHEN, CDR2 SYDVKM. This CDR3 region has 14 residues. V lost 10 bases, J lost 7 bases, and 14 bases stayed unmatched. The CDR3 loop is CATRGTGTPVEQYF. DNA for the CDR3: TGTGCCACCCGAGGGACAGGGACCCCGGTTGAGCAGTACTTC.

The chain recombines TRBV7-8 with TRBJ2-1; D is perhaps TRBD2 (5 bases). The CDR3 sequence is 13 residues long. V gave up 6 bases and J gave up 7 bases, with 13 bases separating them. From germline, CDR1 is SGHVS and CDR2 FQNEAQ. CDR3 DNA sequence: TGTGCCAGCAGTCGGTTGGGGAGAAATGAGCAGTTCTTC. It specifies CASSRLGRNEQFF.

The chain uses TRBV12-3 or TRBV12-4 and TRBJ2-1, with D maybe TRBD2 (6 bases). This CDR3 region has 12 residues. Trimming left V 7 bases short and J 12 bases short, with 16 bases between. The CDR3 spells CASTTGTVGQFF. DNA of the CDR3: TGTGCCAGCACCACCGGGACTGTGGGGCAGTTCTTC.

This clonotype came up a few times. V gene TRBV5-1 combines with J gene TRBJ1-1, with TRBD1 identical over 9 bases. CDR1 is SGHRS, CDR2 YFSETQ, per germline. Unmatched junction bases numbered 4, after V lost 0 bases and J lost 1 base. The CDR3 sequence is 16 residues long. The CDR3: CASSLGTGAPNTEAFF. CDR3 DNA sequence: TGCGCCAGCAGCTTGGGGACAGGGGCCCCGAACACTGAAGCTTTCTTT.

The V call is TRBV7-2, the J call TRBJ1-1; TRBD1 agrees at 11 bases. Germline V gives CDR1 SGHTA, CDR2 FQGNSA. This CDR3 has 16 amino acids. Trimming cost V 3 bases and J 4 bases; bases outside gene matches: 7. In DNA, the CDR3 is TGTGCCAGCAGCTTCGGACAGGGGGCGGTCGGCACTGAAGCTTTCTTT. Amino acid sequence: CASSFGQGAVGTEAFF.

This clonotype was seen a few times. The J gene is TRBJ2-7, the V gene TRBV7-6; D is possibly TRBD1 (6 bases). CDR1 SGHVS and CDR2 FNYEAQ come from the germline V gene. V gave up 5 bases and J gave up 9 bases, with 14 bases separating them. The CDR3 is 12 amino acids. The CDR3 spells CASSPTGFAQYF. The CDR3 DNA reads TGTGCCAGCAGCCCTACAGGGTTCGCGCAGTACTTC.

This clonotype was detected only a few times. The rearrangement uses TRBV20-1 and TRBJ2-3; unclear D gene. This CDR3 has 11 residues. Per germline, CDR1 DFQATT and CDR2 SNEGSKA (reference sequence). Trimming left V 3 bases short and J 14 bases short, with 15 bases between. The CDR3, as DNA: TGCAGTGCTAGTGACGCTACCTATGGGTATTTT. As protein: CSASDATYGYF.

This clonotype was counted at least ten times. This chain connects TRBV16 to TRBJ1-5; 10 positions agree with TRBD1. The germline gives CDR1 KGHSY, CDR2 FQNENV. The ends lost 4 bases at V and 6 bases at J; junction bases unmatched: 3. The CDR3 has 14 residues. In DNA, the CDR3 is TGTGCCAGCAGCCGCGGGACAGGGGTTCAGCCCCAGCATTTT. Protein: CASSRGTGVQPQHF.

CDR3 DNA: TGCGCCAGCAGCTTGTCAGGGGCTACCACTGAAGCTTTCTTT. Translating gives CASSLSGATTEAFF. The chain couples TRBV5-1 to TRBJ1-1, with D possibly TRBD1 on 6 matching bases. The germline CDR1 and CDR2 sequences are SGHRS and YFSETQ. CDR3 size: 14 residues. V lost 1 base and J 4 bases, leaving 11 bases between the germline ends.

This clonotype has more than one count but fewer than ten. V and J are TRBV12-3 or TRBV12-4 and TRBJ2-7; 7 bases match TRBD1. This CDR3 has 12 residues. V was pared by 5 bases and J by 6 bases, with 4 bases of the junction left unmatched. The CDR3 protein is CASSRGQFEQYF. DNA for the CDR3: TGTGCCAGCAGTCGGGGACAGTTCGAGCAGTACTTC.

This clonotype was picked up a small number of times. V gene TRBV12-5 combines with J gene TRBJ2-1, with TRBD2 matching 11 bases. V shed 0 bases, J shed 6 bases, and the junction held 7 bases outside the gene matches. CDR1 and CDR2 (germline): LGHNT, FRNRAP. The length of the CDR3 is 17 residues. The CDR3 DNA sequence: TGTGCTAGTGGTTTGGTTCCACTAGCGGGAGCTTTCAATGAGCAGTTCTTC. Translation gives CASGLVPLAGAFNEQFF.

This clonotype was counted only a few times. V gene TRBV9 combines with J gene TRBJ2-7, with 9 bases matching TRBD1. V dropped 3 bases and J dropped 2; count of bases not matched to a gene: 3. The CDR3 is 14 amino acids. Germline V gives CDR1 SGDLS, CDR2 YYNGEE. DNA for the CDR3: TGTGCCAGCAGCGCGTGGACAGGGGCCTACGAGCAGTACTTC. It codes for CASSAWTGAYEQYF.

With regard to this clonotype: This is likely a read error, given that the CDR3 carries no conserved phenylalanine or tryptophan at its end. The chain combines TRBV29-1 with TRBJ2-1, with 11 bases lining up with TRBD2. J lost 9 bases, V lost 6 bases, and 7 bases had no gene match. Germline assignment: CDR1 SQVTM and CDR2 ANQGSEA. CDR3 length: 13 amino acids. The CDR3 nucleotides are TGCAGCGTAGCCGTACTAGCGGGGGTTGAGCAGTTCCTC. Its protein product is CSVAVLAGVEQFL.

V gene TRBV12-3 or TRBV12-4 combines with J gene TRBJ2-1; D is perhaps TRBD2 (5 bases). The CDR3 extends over 14 amino acids. The V end was cut by 6 bases, the J end by 11 bases, with 20 bases between. The DNA for the CDR3 is TGTGCCAGCAGGAACGGACTTCCTAATGAGCAGCAGTTCTTC. This gives the protein CASRNGLPNEQQFF.

The chain couples TRBV7-9 to TRBJ2-1; 10 bases line up with TRBD2. V was pared by 4 bases and J by 5 bases, with 2 bases of the junction left unmatched. CDR3 length: 14 amino acids. Germline loops: CDR1 SEHNR, CDR2 FQNEAQ (reference sequence). The CDR3 protein is CASSWTSGNNEQFF. The CDR3 DNA sequence: TGTGCCAGCAGCTGGACTAGCGGTAACAATGAGCAGTTCTTC.

The CDR3 DNA sequence: TGTGCCAGCTCCCCTGACAGATACAATCAGCCCCAGCATTTT. Its translation: CASSPDRYNQPQHF. The genes are TRBV18 and TRBJ1-5, with D perhaps matching TRBD1 (5 bases). The CDR3 is 14 residues long. The ends were cut back, 6 bases at V and 3 bases at J, with 12 bases in the middle. Per the germline V gene, CDR1 is KGHSH and CDR2 is LQKENI.

This clonotype was recorded a few times. J is TRBJ2-1 and V is TRBV5-6; TRBD2 aligns across 7 bases. This CDR3 has 17 amino acids. J was trimmed by 7 bases and V by 3 bases; bases with no gene match: 16. CDR1 and CDR2 (germline): SGHDT, YYEEEE. The CDR3 bases are TGTGCCAGCAGCTACCTCGCTACGCGGGGAGGGATAAATGAGCAGTTCTTC. Its translation is CASSYLATRGGINEQFF.

In this sample, this clonotype turned up a few times. This sequence joins TRBV18 and TRBJ2-1; D is possibly TRBD2 (6 bases). The V gene's germline CDR1 is KGHSH and CDR2 LQKENI. The CDR3 spans 12 residues. V lost 6 bases and J 10 bases, leaving 13 bases between the germline ends. As DNA, the CDR3 is TGTGCCAGCTCGCCGGACTACGGGGAGCAGTTCTTC. Amino acids: CASSPDYGEQFF.

The chain joins TRBV20-1 to TRBJ2-7; D remains ambiguous. This CDR3 has 12 residues. CDR1 is DFQATT and CDR2 is SNEGSKA in the germline V gene (reference sequence). Between the trimmed V and J ends, which lost 1 base and 3 bases, there was a span of 7 bases. CDR3 region: CSARAVLYEQYF. The DNA for the CDR3 is TGCAGTGCTAGAGCCGTGCTCTACGAGCAGTACTTC.